The text below deals with one TCR beta chain. Its antigen is undetermined. This specimen belongs to a study of cytomegalovirus exposure and HLA in healthy donors. Study-wide results and caveats: As a later analysis showed, a missense DCLRE1C variant was linked to trimming of TCR beta V- and J-genes. In a later analysis, HLA-associated TCR beta chains were more clonally expanded than equally common others.

Nominally healthy donors were sampled, though unrecorded immune exposures were likely. The primer mix had 60 Vbeta and 13 Jbeta primers. Method: immunoSEQ multiplex PCR; TCRdb's copy keeps in-frame clones and lacks some. This sample yields about 110,000 clones, of which roughly 74% are seen a single time; approximately 0.9% belongs to the top ten. This receptor was taken from a woman under 40 in good health and CMV-seronegative. Source material: PBMCs.

CDR3 bases: TGTGCCAGCGGTTGGGCGGGAGAGAATGAGCAGTTCTTC. It encodes CASGWAGENEQFF. The chain uses TRBV6-4 and TRBJ2-1; 7 bases are a match to TRBD2. This CDR3 contains 13 residues. The ends lost 8 bases at V and 7 bases at J; junction bases unmatched: 8. Germline V gene data show CDR1 as MRHNA and CDR2 as SNTAGT.